These 27 T cell receptor beta chains were sequenced from one sample in a study of long-term antiretroviral therapy in people with HIV. An immunoSEQ assay, version v3.0, was performed at survey level. Profiling relied on immunoSEQ multiplex PCR, and the TCRdb table lists in-frame clones only, not all of them. Among some 30,000 clones listed, 70% to 90% were seen once. The sequencing here drew on unsorted PBMCs, taken 1.1 years after starting antiretroviral therapy. The receptors come from a young man with HIV.

The chain uses TRBV7-9 and TRBJ2-7; no reliable D call. The CDR3 is made up of 11 amino acids. Germline V lookup: CDR1 SEHNR, CDR2 FQNEAQ (reference sequence). V was trimmed by 6 bases and J by 1 base, leaving 4 bases between them. The CDR3 is CASSPSYEQYF. The CDR3 DNA reads TGTGCCAGCAGTCCATCCTACGAGCAGTACTTC.

The chain joins TRBV7-2 to TRBJ2-5, with 7 positions matching TRBD2. Germline V gene data show CDR1 as SGHTA and CDR2 as FQGNSA. This CDR3 has 16 amino acids. V lost 5 bases and J lost 2; bases outside the gene matches: 11. The CDR3 sequence: CASSESGAGAQETQYF. The CDR3 DNA is TGTGCCAGCAGCGAAAGTGGGGCGGGAGCACAAGAGACCCAGTACTTC.

V and J are TRBV28 and TRBJ2-7; no reliable D call. V was cut by 5 bases and J by 6 bases, with 11 bases left in between. The CDR3 is made up of 12 amino acids. Germline V lookup: CDR1 MDHEN, CDR2 SYDVKM. Here the CDR3 DNA reads TGTGCCAGCAGTCTTACATCGGGCGAGCAGTACTTC. It codes for CASSLTSGEQYF.

This sequence joins TRBV7-9 and TRBJ2-5; D may be TRBD1 or TRBD2 (5 bases each). Germline CDR1 and CDR2: SEHNR and FQNEAQ (reference sequence). The CDR3 totals 15 residues. Trimming pared 3 bases from V and 3 bases from J, leaving 14 bases between. The CDR3 sequence: CASSFYEGSKETQYF. In DNA, the CDR3 is TGTGCCAGCAGCTTTTATGAGGGGTCGAAAGAGACCCAGTACTTC.

CDR3 protein: CASSEWDPGGEQFF. CDR3 in DNA: TGCGCCAGCAGTGAGTGGGACCCGGGGGGTGAGCAGTTCTTC. The rearrangement uses TRBV10-2 and TRBJ2-1; 7 nucleotides agree with TRBD2. The CDR3 sequence is 14 residues long. The V gene end was trimmed by 1 base and the J gene end by 9 bases; junction bases not matched to a gene: 6. Germline V gene lookup returns CDR1 WSHSY and CDR2 SAAADI.

The chain links TRBV6-1 to TRBJ1-1; TRBD1 matches at 8 bases. This CDR3 region has 14 residues. V shed 5 bases and J 1 base; nucleotides not matched to a gene: 3. The germline CDR1 and CDR2 sequences are MNHNS and SASEGT. In nucleotides, the CDR3 is TGTGCCAGCAGTCCGGGACAGGAGAACACTGAAGCTTTCTTT. Its protein is CASSPGQENTEAFF.

The rearrangement joins TRBV14 to TRBJ2-3, with 8 bases fitting TRBD2. CDR1 SGHDN and CDR2 FVKESK come from the germline V gene. The CDR3 is 17 amino acids. V gave up 3 bases and J gave up 2 bases; unmatched junction bases: 10. DNA of the CDR3: TGTGCCAGCAGCCATCTCGGAGGCGGGAGGTCCACAGATACGCAGTATTTT. It specifies CASSHLGGGRSTDTQYF.

This clone was detected once. Here the CDR3 DNA reads TGCAGCGTTCCGGGACAGAGGAACACCGGGGAGCTGTTTTTT. Translated, it gives CSVPGQRNTGELFF. The J gene is TRBJ2-2, the V gene TRBV29-1; 7 bases align to TRBD1. Germline trimming cut 5 bases from V and 1 base from J; bases unmatched to any gene: 4. The germline V gene encodes CDR1 SQVTM and CDR2 ANQGSEA. The CDR3 loop spans 14 amino acids.

This clone was found a few times. V gene TRBV2 combines with J gene TRBJ2-1; 12 bases are shared with TRBD2. The CDR3 has 13 amino acids. With V trimmed by 7 bases and J by 7 bases, 2 bases remained unmatched. Germline assignment: CDR1 SNHLY and CDR2 FYNNEI. The DNA for the CDR3 is TGTGCCAGCACCGGACTAGCGGGAAATGAGCAGTTCTTC. Its translation is CASTGLAGNEQFF.

This chain joins TRBV27 and TRBJ2-3; D gene ambiguous. Looked up from germline, CDR1 is MNHEY and CDR2 is SMNVEV (reference sequence). The CDR3 is 13 residues long. V was pared by 6 bases and J by 3 bases, with 10 bases between. The CDR3 protein is CASSLVYTDTQYF. The CDR3 nucleotides are TGTGCCAGCAGCCTTGTTTATACAGATACGCAGTATTTT.

The chain couples TRBV7-2 to TRBJ2-7, with TRBD2 matching over 13 bases. The J segment lost 7 bases and the V segment lost 5 bases, leaving 8 bases of the junction unmatched. CDR3 length: 15 residues. Germline V gene lookup returns CDR1 SGHTA and CDR2 FQGNSA. CDR3 in amino acids: CASSPQTSGRGEQYF. In nucleotides, the CDR3 is TGTGCCAGCAGCCCTCAAACTAGCGGGAGGGGGGAGCAGTACTTC.

This chain uses TRBV5-6 with TRBJ2-5; D unresolved. The CDR3 is made up of 14 amino acids. V was cut by 2 bases and J by 3 bases, with 11 bases left in between. The germline gives CDR1 SGHDT, CDR2 YYEEEE. In nucleotides, the CDR3 is TGTGCCAGCAGCTTTACCTTCAGAGAAGAGACCCAGTACTTC. This translates into CASSFTFREETQYF.

The J gene is TRBJ2-5, the V gene TRBV28, with 12 bases that match TRBD1. V shed 9 bases, J shed 5 bases, and the junction held 10 bases outside the gene matches. The CDR3 consists of 15 residues. The germline CDR1 and CDR2 sequences are MDHEN and SYDVKM. The CDR3: CASQSGTGGLETQYF. CDR3 nucleotide sequence: TGTGCCAGTCAAAGCGGGACAGGGGGCTTGGAGACCCAGTACTTC.

This sequence joins TRBV5-6 and TRBJ2-2; 10 bases agree with TRBD1. Losses at the gene ends were 5 bases for V and 5 bases for J; bases not matched to a gene: 15. CDR3 size: 18 residues. Germline V gene data show CDR1 as SGHDT and CDR2 as YYEEEE. CDR3 in amino acids: CASRPLDRDRGRTGELFF. DNA for the CDR3: TGTGCCAGCAGGCCCCTAGACCGGGACAGGGGAAGAACCGGGGAGCTGTTTTTT.

The genes are TRBV5-6 and TRBJ2-7, with D tentatively TRBD2 (6 bases). Trimming cost V 1 base and J 7 bases, with 12 bases left between them. This CDR3 is built from 13 residues. Looked up from germline, CDR1 is SGHDT and CDR2 is YYEEEE. CDR3 loop: CASSLTQAGEQYF. Written as DNA, the CDR3 is TGTGCCAGCAGCTTGACCCAGGCGGGGGAGCAGTACTTC.

The chain couples TRBV29-1 to TRBJ1-1; no definite D call. The CDR3 extends over 14 amino acids. Germline CDR1 reads SQVTM; CDR2 reads ANQGSEA. V was pared by 4 bases and J by 3 bases, with 15 bases between. The CDR3 spells CSVAPSSRDTEAFF. CDR3 sequence (DNA): TGCAGCGTTGCACCGTCCTCAAGGGACACTGAAGCTTTCTTT.

This clone was counted once. This rearrangement joins TRBV4-1 to TRBJ1-4; tentative D call: TRBD1 (6 bases). The CDR3 totals 18 residues. CDR1 is MGHRA and CDR2 is YSYEKL in the germline V gene. Deletions cut 0 bases from V and 4 bases from J, with 18 bases between. The CDR3 reads CASSQDTGRGRVNEKLFF. CDR3 nucleotide sequence: TGCGCCAGCAGCCAAGATACAGGCAGGGGAAGGGTTAATGAAAAACTGTTTTTT.

This clone was recorded once. V gene TRBV6-4 combines with J gene TRBJ2-7; perhaps TRBD1 as D (6 bases). Looked up from germline, CDR1 is MRHNA and CDR2 is SNTAGT. The CDR3 is 13 residues long. V was trimmed by 10 bases and J by 2 bases, leaving 15 bases between them. This chain's CDR3 is CAKGGSSPYEQYF. The DNA for the CDR3 is TGTGCCAAAGGGGGTTCTAGCCCCTACGAGCAGTACTTC.

This clone was picked up one time. The J gene is TRBJ2-7, the V gene TRBV28; a weak D match, TRBD1 (5 bases). The germline V gene encodes CDR1 MDHEN and CDR2 SYDVKM. V was clipped by 4 bases and J by 0 bases, with 7 bases between them. This CDR3 comprises 13 residues. The CDR3 region is CASSWTYSYEQYF. CDR3 in DNA: TGTGCCAGCAGTTGGACATACTCCTACGAGCAGTACTTC. The whole variable domain, remainder taken from reference TRBV28 and TRBJ2-7, is DVKVTQSSRYLVKRTGEKVFLECVQDMDHENMFWYRQDPGLGLRLIYFSYDVKMKEKGDIPEGYSVSREKKERFSLILESASTNQTSMYLCASSWTYSYEQYFGPGTRLTVT.

This clone was detected only once. The gene calls are TRBV7-2 and TRBJ2-1; TRBD2 matches at 8 bases. This CDR3 is built from 15 residues. Germline CDR1 and CDR2: SGHTA and FQGNSA. V shed 0 bases, J shed 9 bases, and the junction held 7 bases outside the gene matches. The CDR3 protein is CASSLAGNGGGEQFF. The CDR3 coding sequence is TGTGCCAGCAGCTTAGCGGGAAACGGGGGGGGTGAGCAGTTCTTC.

The J gene is TRBJ1-1, the V gene TRBV5-1; a weak D match, TRBD1 (5 bases). Germline CDR1 and CDR2: SGHRS and YFSETQ. V was shortened by 4 bases and J by 8 bases, with 15 bases between the two germline ends. The CDR3 is made up of 13 amino acids. The CDR3 nucleotides read TGCGCCAGCAGCACCCCCGGGGCGTCCGAAGCTTTCTTT. It translates to CASSTPGASEAFF.

The J gene is TRBJ2-7, the V gene TRBV7-9; tentative D call: TRBD1 (6 bases). V lost 8 bases to trimming and J lost 2 bases, with 16 bases between them. The CDR3 is 14 amino acids. Germline V gene lookup returns CDR1 SEHNR and CDR2 FQNEAQ (reference sequence). DNA of the CDR3: TGTGCCAGCCGCCAAGACAGGCTACCCTACGAGCAGTACTTC. Its protein product is CASRQDRLPYEQYF.

This clone has just a few counts. The chain has TRBV9 and TRBJ2-7, with 9 bases matching TRBD1. V shed 3 bases and J 7 bases; nucleotides not matched to a gene: 2. CDR3 length equals 12 residues. The germline V gene encodes CDR1 SGDLS and CDR2 YYNGEE. Here the CDR3 reads CASSGGQGEQYF. CDR3 nucleotides: TGTGCCAGCAGCGGCGGACAGGGGGAGCAGTACTTC.

V gene TRBV28 combines with J gene TRBJ1-2; D remains unclear. CDR1 and CDR2 from the germline V gene are MDHEN and SYDVKM. Deletions cut 5 bases from V and 4 bases from J, with 14 bases between. The CDR3 runs 14 residues. CDR3 in DNA: TGTGCCAGCAGTACTCTGGACGGAGGCTATGGCTACACCTTC. Protein product: CASSTLDGGYGYTF.

The chain recombines TRBV29-1 with TRBJ2-2; D gene uncertain. In germline, CDR1 is SQVTM, CDR2 ANQGSEA. CDR3 size: 13 residues. Trimming pared 8 bases from V and 3 bases from J, leaving 13 bases between. Here the CDR3 reads CSWADPHTGELFF. The CDR3 DNA is TGCAGCTGGGCAGACCCTCACACCGGGGAGCTGTTTTTT.

The chain combines TRBV7-9 with TRBJ2-1; TRBD2 matches 8 bases. CDR3 length: 17 residues. CDR1 is SEHNR, CDR2 FQNEAQ, per germline (reference sequence). With 5 bases clipped from V and 0 bases from J, the junction kept 9 bases outside the gene matches. The CDR3 DNA sequence: TGTGCCAGCAGCCGACTAGCGTCCCCGAGCTCCTACAATGAGCAGTTCTTC. This sequence encodes CASSRLASPSSYNEQFF.

The CDR3 region is CASSLGTGVYGYTF. The CDR3 DNA sequence: TGTGCCAGTAGCCTCGGGACAGGGGTATATGGCTACACCTTC. The V call is TRBV19, the J call TRBJ1-2; TRBD1 aligns across 10 bases. Per the germline V gene, CDR1 is LNHDA and CDR2 is SQIVND (reference sequence). Germline trimming cut 6 bases from V and 5 bases from J; bases unmatched to any gene: 6. The CDR3 spans 14 residues.